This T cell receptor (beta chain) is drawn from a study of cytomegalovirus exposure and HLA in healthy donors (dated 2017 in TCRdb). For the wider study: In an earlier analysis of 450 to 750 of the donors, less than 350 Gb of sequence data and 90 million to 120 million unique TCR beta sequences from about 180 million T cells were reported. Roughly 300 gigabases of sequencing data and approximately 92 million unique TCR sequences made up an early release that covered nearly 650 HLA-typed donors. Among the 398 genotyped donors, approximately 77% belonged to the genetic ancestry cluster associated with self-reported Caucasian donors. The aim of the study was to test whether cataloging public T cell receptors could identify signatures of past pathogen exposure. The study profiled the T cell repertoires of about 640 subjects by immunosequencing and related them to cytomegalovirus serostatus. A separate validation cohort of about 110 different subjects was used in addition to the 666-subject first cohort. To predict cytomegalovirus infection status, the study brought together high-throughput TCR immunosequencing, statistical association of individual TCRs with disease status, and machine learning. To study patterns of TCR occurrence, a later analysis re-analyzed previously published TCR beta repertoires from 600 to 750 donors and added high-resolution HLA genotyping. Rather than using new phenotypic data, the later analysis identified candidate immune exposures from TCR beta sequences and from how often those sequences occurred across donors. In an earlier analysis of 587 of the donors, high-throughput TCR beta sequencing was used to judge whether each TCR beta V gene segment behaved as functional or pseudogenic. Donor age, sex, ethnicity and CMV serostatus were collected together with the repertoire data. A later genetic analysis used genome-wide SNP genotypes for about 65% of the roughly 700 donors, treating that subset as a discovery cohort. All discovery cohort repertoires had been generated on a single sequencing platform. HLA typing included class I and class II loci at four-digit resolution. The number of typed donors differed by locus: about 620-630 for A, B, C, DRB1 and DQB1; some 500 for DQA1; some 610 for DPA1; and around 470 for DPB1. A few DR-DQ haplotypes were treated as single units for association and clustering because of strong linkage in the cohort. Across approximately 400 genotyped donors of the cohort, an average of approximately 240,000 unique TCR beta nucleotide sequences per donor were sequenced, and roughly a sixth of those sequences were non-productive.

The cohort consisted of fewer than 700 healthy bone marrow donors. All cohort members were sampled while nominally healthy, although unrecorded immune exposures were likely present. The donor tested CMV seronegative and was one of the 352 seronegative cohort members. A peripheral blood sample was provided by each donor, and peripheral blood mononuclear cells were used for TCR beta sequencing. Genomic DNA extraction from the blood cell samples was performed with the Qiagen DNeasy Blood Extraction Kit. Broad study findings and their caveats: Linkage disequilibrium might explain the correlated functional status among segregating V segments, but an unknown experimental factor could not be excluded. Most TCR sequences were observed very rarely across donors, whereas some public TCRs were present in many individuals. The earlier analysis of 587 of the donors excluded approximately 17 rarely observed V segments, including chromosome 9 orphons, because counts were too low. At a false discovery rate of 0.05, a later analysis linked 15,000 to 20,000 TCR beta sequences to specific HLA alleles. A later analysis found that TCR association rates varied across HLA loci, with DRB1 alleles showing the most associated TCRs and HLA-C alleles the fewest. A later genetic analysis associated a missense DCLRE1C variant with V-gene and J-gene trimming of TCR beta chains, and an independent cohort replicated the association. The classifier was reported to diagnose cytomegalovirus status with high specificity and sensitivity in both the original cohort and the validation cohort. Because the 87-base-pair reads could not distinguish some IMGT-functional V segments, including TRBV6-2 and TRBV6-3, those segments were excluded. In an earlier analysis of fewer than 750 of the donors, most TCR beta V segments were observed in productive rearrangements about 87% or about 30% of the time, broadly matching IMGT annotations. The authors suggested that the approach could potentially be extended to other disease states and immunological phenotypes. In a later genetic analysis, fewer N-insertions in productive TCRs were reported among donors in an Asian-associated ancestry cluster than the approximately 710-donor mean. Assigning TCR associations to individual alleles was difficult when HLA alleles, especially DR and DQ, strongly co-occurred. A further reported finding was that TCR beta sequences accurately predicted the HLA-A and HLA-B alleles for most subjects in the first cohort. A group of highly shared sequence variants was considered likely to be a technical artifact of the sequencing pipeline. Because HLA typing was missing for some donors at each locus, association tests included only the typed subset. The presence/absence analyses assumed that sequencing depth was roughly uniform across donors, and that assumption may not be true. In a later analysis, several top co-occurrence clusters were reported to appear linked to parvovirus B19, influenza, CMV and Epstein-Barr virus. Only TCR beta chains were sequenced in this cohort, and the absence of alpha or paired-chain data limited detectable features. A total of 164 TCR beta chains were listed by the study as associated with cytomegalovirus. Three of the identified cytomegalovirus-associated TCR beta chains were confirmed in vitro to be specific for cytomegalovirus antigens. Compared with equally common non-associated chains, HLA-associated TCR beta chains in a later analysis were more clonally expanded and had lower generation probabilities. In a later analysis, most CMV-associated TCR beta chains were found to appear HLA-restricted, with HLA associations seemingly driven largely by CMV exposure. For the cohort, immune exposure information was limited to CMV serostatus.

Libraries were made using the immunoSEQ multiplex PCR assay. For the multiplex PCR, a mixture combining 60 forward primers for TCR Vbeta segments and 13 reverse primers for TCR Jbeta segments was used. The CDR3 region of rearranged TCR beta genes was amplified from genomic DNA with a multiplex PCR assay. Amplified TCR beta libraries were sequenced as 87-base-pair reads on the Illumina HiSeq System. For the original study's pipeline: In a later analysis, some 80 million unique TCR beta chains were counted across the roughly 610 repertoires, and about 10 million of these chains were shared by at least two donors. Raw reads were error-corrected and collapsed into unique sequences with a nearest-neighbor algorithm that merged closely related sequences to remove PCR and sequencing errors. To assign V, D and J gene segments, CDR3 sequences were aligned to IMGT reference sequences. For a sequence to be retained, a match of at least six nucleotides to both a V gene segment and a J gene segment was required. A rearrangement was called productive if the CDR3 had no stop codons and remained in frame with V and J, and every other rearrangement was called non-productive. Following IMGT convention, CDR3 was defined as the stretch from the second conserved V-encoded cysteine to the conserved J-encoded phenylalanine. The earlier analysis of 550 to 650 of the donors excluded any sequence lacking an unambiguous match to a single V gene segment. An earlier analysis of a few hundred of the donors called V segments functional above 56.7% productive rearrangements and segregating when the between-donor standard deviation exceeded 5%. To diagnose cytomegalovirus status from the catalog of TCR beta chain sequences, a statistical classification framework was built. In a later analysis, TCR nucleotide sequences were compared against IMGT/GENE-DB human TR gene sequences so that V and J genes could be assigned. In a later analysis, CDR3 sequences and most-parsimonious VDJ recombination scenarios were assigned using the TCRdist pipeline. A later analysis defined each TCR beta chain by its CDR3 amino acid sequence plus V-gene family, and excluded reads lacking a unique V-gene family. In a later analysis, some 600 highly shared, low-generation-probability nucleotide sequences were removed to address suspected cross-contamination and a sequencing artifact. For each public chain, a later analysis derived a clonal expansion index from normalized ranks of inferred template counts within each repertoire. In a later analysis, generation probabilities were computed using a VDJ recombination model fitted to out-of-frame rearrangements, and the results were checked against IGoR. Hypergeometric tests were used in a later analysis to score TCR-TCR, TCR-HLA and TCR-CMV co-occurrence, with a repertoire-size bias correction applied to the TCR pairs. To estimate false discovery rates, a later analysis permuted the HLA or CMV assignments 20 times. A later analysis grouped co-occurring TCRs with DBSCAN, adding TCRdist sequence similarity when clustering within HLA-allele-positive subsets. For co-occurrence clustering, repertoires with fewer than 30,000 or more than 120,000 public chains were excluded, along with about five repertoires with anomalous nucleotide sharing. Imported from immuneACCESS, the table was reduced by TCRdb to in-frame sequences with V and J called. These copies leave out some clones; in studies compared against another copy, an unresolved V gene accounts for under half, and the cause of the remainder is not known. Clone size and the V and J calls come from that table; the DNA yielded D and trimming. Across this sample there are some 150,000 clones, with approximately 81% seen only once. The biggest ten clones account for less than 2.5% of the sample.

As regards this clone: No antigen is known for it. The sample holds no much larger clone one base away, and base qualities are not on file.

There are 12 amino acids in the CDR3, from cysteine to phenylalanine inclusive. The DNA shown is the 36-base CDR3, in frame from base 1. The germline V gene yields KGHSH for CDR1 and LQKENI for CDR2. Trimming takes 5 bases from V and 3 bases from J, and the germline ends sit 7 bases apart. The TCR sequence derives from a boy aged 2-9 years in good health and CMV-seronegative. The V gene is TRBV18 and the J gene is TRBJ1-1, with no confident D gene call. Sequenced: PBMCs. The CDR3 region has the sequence CASSSSDTEAFF. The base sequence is TGTGCCAGCTCATCTTCCGACACTGAAGCTTTCTTT.